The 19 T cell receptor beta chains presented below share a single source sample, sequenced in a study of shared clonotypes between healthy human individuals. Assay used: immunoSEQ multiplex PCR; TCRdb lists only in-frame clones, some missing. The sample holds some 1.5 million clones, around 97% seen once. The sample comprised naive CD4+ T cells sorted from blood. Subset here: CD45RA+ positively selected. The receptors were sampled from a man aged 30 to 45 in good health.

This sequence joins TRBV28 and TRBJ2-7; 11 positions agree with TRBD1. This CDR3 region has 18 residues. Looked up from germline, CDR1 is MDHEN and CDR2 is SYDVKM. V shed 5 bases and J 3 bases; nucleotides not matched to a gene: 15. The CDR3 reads CASSPWDRGIRQNYEQYF. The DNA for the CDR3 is TGTGCCAGCAGTCCGTGGGACAGGGGGATTCGCCAAAACTACGAGCAGTACTTC.

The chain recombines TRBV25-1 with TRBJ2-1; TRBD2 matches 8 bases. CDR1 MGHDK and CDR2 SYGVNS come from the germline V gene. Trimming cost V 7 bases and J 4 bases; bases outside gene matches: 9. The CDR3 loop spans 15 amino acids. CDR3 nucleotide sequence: TGTGCCAGCATACCAGCGGGAGAGATATACAATGAGCAGTTCTTC. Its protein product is CASIPAGEIYNEQFF.

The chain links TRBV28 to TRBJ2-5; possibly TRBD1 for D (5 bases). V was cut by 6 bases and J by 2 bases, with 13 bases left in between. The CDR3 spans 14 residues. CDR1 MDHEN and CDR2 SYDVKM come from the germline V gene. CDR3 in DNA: TGTGCCAGCAGAGGTCAGGGCAGACAAGAGACCCAGTACTTC. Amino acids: CASRGQGRQETQYF.

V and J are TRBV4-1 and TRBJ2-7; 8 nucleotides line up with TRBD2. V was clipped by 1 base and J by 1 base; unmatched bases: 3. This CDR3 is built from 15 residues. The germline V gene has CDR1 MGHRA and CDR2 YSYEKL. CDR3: CASSQGLAFSYEQYF. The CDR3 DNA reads TGCGCCAGCAGCCAAGGACTAGCGTTTTCCTACGAGCAGTACTTC.

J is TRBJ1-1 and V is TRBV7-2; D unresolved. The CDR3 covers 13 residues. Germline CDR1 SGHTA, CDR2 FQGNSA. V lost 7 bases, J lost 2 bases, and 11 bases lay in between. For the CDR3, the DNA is TGTGCCAGCACCCGACAAGCCAACACTGAAGCTTTCTTT. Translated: CASTRQANTEAFF.

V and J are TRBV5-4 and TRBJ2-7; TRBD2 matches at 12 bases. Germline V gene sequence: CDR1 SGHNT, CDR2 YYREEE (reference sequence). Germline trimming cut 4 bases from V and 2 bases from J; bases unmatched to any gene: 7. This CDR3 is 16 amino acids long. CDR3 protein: CASSPLLAGGPYEQYF. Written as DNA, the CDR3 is TGTGCCAGCAGCCCTTTACTAGCGGGAGGCCCCTACGAGCAGTACTTC.

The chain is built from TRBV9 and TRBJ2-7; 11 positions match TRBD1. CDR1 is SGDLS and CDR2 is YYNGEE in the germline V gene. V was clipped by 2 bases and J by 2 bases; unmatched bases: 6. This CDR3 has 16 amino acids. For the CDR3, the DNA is TGTGCCAGCAGCGTGGCCGGGACAGGGGGACCCTACGAGCAGTACTTC. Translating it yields CASSVAGTGGPYEQYF.

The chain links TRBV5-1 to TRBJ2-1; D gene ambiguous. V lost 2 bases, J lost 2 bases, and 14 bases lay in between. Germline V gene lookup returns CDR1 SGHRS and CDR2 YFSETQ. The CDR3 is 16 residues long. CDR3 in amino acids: CASSFQDGRTYNEQFF. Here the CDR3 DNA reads TGCGCCAGCAGCTTCCAGGACGGCCGGACCTACAATGAGCAGTTCTTC.

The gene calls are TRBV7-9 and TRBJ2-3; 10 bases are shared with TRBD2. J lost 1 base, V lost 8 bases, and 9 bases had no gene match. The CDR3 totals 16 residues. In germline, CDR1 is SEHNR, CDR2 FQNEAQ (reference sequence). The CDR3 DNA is TGTGCCAGCGAAAGATTAGGACTAGCGGGCACAGATACGCAGTATTTT. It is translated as CASERLGLAGTDTQYF.

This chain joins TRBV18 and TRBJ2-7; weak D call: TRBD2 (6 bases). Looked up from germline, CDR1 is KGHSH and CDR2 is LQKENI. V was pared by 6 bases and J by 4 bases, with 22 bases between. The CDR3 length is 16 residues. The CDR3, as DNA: TGTGCCAGCTCTCCCAGGGTAGCGGAGTCTCGGTACGAGCAGTACTTC. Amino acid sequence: CASSPRVAESRYEQYF.

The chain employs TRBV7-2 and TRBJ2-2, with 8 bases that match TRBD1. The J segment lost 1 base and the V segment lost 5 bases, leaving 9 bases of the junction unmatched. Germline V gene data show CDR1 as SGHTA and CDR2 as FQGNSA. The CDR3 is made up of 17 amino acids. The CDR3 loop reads CASSRSTGALNTGELFF. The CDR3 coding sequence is TGTGCCAGCAGCCGATCGACAGGGGCGTTGAACACCGGGGAGCTGTTTTTT. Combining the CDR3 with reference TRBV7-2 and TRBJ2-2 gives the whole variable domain GAGVSQSPSNKVTEKGKDVELRCDPISGHTALYWYRQSLGQGLEFLIYFQGNSAPDKSGLPSDRFSAERTGGSVSTLTIQRTQQEDSAVYLCASSRSTGALNTGELFFGEGSRLTVL.

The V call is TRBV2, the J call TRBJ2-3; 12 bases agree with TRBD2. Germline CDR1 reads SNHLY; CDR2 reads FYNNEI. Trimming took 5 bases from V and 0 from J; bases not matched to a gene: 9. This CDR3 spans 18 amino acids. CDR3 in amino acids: CASSKGLAGGTSTDTQYF. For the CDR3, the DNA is TGTGCCAGCAGTAAGGGGCTAGCGGGAGGGACTAGCACAGATACGCAGTATTTT.

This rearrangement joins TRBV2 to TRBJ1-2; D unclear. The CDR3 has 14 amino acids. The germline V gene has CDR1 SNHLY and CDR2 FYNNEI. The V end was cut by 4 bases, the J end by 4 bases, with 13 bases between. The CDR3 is CASSALGEGYGYTF. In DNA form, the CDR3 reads TGTGCCAGCAGTGCCCTTGGAGAGGGCTATGGCTACACCTTC.

Written as DNA, the CDR3 is TGTGCCAGCAGCTCTCCGGGACTAGAGCAAGAGACCCAGTACTTC. Translated: CASSSPGLEQETQYF. The V call is TRBV7-9, the J call TRBJ2-5, with 8 bases fitting TRBD2. CDR3 length equals 15 residues. The germline gives CDR1 SEHNR, CDR2 FQNEAQ (reference sequence). V shed 4 bases and J 2 bases; nucleotides not matched to a gene: 6.

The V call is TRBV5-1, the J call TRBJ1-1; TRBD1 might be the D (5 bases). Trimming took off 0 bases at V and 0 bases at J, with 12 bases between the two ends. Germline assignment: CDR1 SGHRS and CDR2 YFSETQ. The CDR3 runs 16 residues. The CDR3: CASSLGPGRLNTEAFF. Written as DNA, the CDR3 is TGCGCCAGCAGCTTGGGTCCAGGGCGCTTGAACACTGAAGCTTTCTTT.

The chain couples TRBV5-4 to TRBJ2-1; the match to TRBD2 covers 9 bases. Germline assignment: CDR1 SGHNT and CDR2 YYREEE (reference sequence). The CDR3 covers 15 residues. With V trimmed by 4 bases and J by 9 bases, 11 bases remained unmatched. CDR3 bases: TGTGCCAGCAGCCCCCGGACTAGCGCCACGGGTGAGCAGTTCTTC. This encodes CASSPRTSATGEQFF.

The DNA of the CDR3 is TGCGCCAGCAGCTTGATGGGACCTGGGTACAATGAGCAGTTCTTC. Translation: CASSLMGPGYNEQFF. The chain uses TRBV5-1 and TRBJ2-1; D might be TRBD1 or TRBD2, each matching 5 bases. V lost 1 base and J 4 bases, leaving 12 bases between the germline ends. The CDR3 loop spans 15 amino acids. The germline V gene encodes CDR1 SGHRS and CDR2 YFSETQ.

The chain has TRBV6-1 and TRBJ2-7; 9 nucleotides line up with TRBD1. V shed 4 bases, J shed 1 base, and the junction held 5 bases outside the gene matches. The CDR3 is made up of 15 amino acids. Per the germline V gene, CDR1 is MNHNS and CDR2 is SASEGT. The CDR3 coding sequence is TGTGCCAGCAGTGTCGAACAGGGGGCATCCTACGAGCAGTACTTC. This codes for CASSVEQGASYEQYF.

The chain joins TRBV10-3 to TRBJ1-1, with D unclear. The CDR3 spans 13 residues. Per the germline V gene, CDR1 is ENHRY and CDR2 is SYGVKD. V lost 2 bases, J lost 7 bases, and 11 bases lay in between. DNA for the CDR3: TGTGCCATCAGTGAGGTGGAGCCAGGTGAAGCTTTCTTT. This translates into CAISEVEPGEAFF.